These 18 T cell receptor beta chains were all obtained from the same sample, sequenced in a study of T cells in Graves' hyperthyroidism and ophthalmopathy. What was amplified from RNA transcripts were TCR beta CDR3 regions. When the TCR CDR3 underwent first-round RT-PCR, the HTBI primer set was used. TCRdb processed the multiplex PCR reads anew with MiXCR; each CDR3 protein has one entry. The sample carries 250,000 or so distinct CDR3 sequences, roughly 15% recorded once. Input material: blood. These receptors originate from a woman in her forties or fifties with Graves' hyperthyroidism that later progressed to Graves' ophthalmopathy.

The table lists this clonotype with many counts. The chain is built from TRBV30 and TRBJ2-2; a possible D gene is TRBD2 (5 bases). CDR1 GTSNPN and CDR2 SVGIG come from the germline V gene (reference sequence). V lost 4 bases and J 6 bases, leaving 6 bases between the germline ends. The CDR3 sequence is 11 residues long. Here the CDR3 reads CAWNGAGELFF. DNA for the CDR3: TGTGCCTGGAACGGGGCCGGGGAGCTGTTTTTT.

Here the CDR3 reads CASSVLAGVTGNEQFF. The CDR3 nucleotides read TGTGCCAGTAGCGTACTAGCGGGAGTAACGGGCAATGAGCAGTTCTTC. V gene TRBV19 combines with J gene TRBJ2-1; 11 nucleotides align to TRBD2. Losses at the gene ends were 6 bases for V and 6 bases for J; bases not matched to a gene: 10. From germline, CDR1 is LNHDA and CDR2 SQIVND (reference sequence). This CDR3 has 16 residues.

The chain couples TRBV20-1 to TRBJ1-5; D ambiguous. The V gene lost 1 base and the J gene lost 3 bases, with 10 bases spanning the gap. There are 14 residues in the CDR3. Germline CDR1 DFQATT, CDR2 SNEGSKA (reference sequence). The CDR3 loop is CSARGAGSNQPQHF. CDR3 DNA: TGCAGTGCTAGAGGAGCCGGGTCCAATCAGCCCCAGCATTTT.

This clonotype occurred many times. This chain uses TRBV3-1 with TRBJ1-2; no firm D call. Per the germline V gene, CDR1 is LGHDT and CDR2 is YNNKEL (reference sequence). This CDR3 has 14 residues. Deletions cut 3 bases from V and 8 bases from J, with 16 bases between. The CDR3, as DNA: TGTGCCAGCAGCCACGCCGGCGGTTCGGGGGGCTACACCTTC. Encoded protein: CASSHAGGSGGYTF. The whole variable domain, remainder taken from reference TRBV3-1 and TRBJ1-2, is DTAVSQTPKYLVTQMGNDKSIKCEQNLGHDTMYWYKQDSKKFLKIMFSYNNKELIINETVPNRFSPKSPDKAHLNLHINSLELGDSAVYFCASSHAGGSGGYTFGSGTRLTVV.

CDR3 bases: TGCAGTGCTAGCGCGAGGGCCGGCTATGGCTACACCTTC. Protein product: CSASARAGYGYTF. This chain connects TRBV20-1 to TRBJ1-2; D remains ambiguous. CDR3 length equals 13 residues. Germline lookup yields CDR1 DFQATT and CDR2 SNEGSKA (reference sequence). V was shortened by 3 bases and J by 4 bases, with 12 bases between the two germline ends.

The chain employs TRBV6-1 and TRBJ1-2; D is uncertain. This CDR3 has 13 residues. The germline gives CDR1 MNHNS, CDR2 SASEGT. V lost 5 bases to trimming and J lost 2 bases, with 9 bases between them. DNA of the CDR3: TGTGCCAGCAGTTATCCAGAGAACTATGGCTACACCTTC. It yields the protein CASSYPENYGYTF.

This clonotype was picked up many times. The CDR3 DNA follows: TGTGCCAGCAGTTTTCCGCCTCGACAGGAAACACCACTAAGGGATAATGAGCAGTTCTTC. Its translation: CASSFPPRQETPLRDNEQFF. The rearrangement links TRBV27 to TRBJ2-1; D perhaps matches TRBD1 (6 bases). The CDR3 covers 20 residues. CDR1 and CDR2 (germline): MNHEY, SMNVEV (reference sequence). V lost 3 bases, J lost 7 bases, and 31 bases lay in between.

The chain links TRBV28 to TRBJ2-7; 9 positions agree with TRBD1. V was pared by 6 bases and J by 5 bases, with 8 bases of the junction left unmatched. Looked up from germline, CDR1 is MDHEN and CDR2 is SYDVKM. The CDR3 sequence is 14 residues long. The CDR3 DNA is TGTGCCAGCAGGCCGGGACAGGGCATCCACGAGCAGTACTTC. It encodes CASRPGQGIHEQYF.

This clonotype appeared many times. One end of the junction fails to match germline, which may point to a read error. The gene calls are TRBV7-9 and TRBJ2-7, with 12 bases matching TRBD2. The CDR3 length is 15 residues. The germline CDR1 and CDR2 sequences are SEHNR and FQNEAQ (reference sequence). CDR3 DNA sequence: TGTGCCAGCAGCCTAGCGGGGGGGGCAACCTACGAGCAGTACTTC. Amino acids: CASSLAGGATYEQYF.

This clonotype has just a few counts. The V gene is TRBV9, the J gene TRBJ1-1; D might be TRBD1 (6 bases). V lost 3 bases and J lost 8, with 14 bases in between. The CDR3 loop spans 13 amino acids. CDR1 SGDLS and CDR2 YYNGEE come from the germline V gene. The CDR3 protein is CASSGEGGSEAFF. As DNA, the CDR3 is TGTGCCAGCAGCGGGGAGGGGGGTAGCGAAGCTTTCTTT.

V and J are TRBV18 and TRBJ1-1; D possibly corresponds to TRBD1 (6 bases). Germline values: CDR1 KGHSH, CDR2 LQKENI. The CDR3 totals 15 residues. Trimming left V 4 bases short and J 1 base short, with 13 bases between. CDR3 sequence (DNA): TGTGCCAGCTCACTCGGACAGCCCAGGAACACTGAAGCTTTCTTT. Amino acid sequence: CASSLGQPRNTEAFF.

J is TRBJ2-1 and V is TRBV6-5; D not certain. V dropped 2 bases and J dropped 7 bases, with 6 bases sitting between them. There are 12 residues in the CDR3. CDR1 MNHEY and CDR2 SVGAGI come from the germline V gene. The CDR3 loop reads CASSYGENEQFF. DNA of the CDR3: TGTGCCAGCAGTTACGGGGAAAATGAGCAGTTCTTC.

This clonotype was detected a few times. It may be a read error: a sequence one base away is much more abundant. This chain connects TRBV5-1 to TRBJ2-7; 12 bases map to TRBD2. CDR1 and CDR2 from the germline V gene are SGHRS and YFSETQ. This CDR3 has 14 amino acids. The CDR3 protein is CASSSSGRALEQHF. CDR3 nucleotide sequence: TGCGCCAGCAGCTCTAGCGGGAGGGCCCTCGAGCAGCACTTC.

The chain combines TRBV11-2 with TRBJ2-7; D call uncertain. The CDR3 has 14 amino acids. Germline-derived CDR1 and CDR2 are SGHAT and FQNNGV. The germline V and J ends were trimmed by 0 bases and 5 bases, with 11 bases remaining between them. CDR3 DNA: TGTGCCAGCAGCTTAGACAGTAGAAAGAACGAGCAGTACTTC. Its protein product is CASSLDSRKNEQYF.

With regard to this clonotype: This may be a read error: a much more frequent sequence differs by one nucleotide. This chain links TRBV18 with TRBJ2-3; no reliable D call. This CDR3 region has 14 residues. The V gene's germline CDR1 is KGHSH and CDR2 LQKENI. The CDR3 here is CVSSPEGLADTQYF. DNA of the CDR3: TGTGTCAGCTCACCGGAAGGGCTCGCAGATACGCAGTATTTT.

This clonotype showed up just a few times. The chain combines TRBV6-2 or TRBV6-3 with TRBJ2-7; D remains unclear. Germline V CDR1 and CDR2: MNHEY, SVGEGT. The CDR3 totals 13 residues. The V end was cut by 8 bases, the J end by 0 bases, with 11 bases between. CDR3: CASLKDPSYEQYF. The CDR3 region has the DNA TGTGCCAGCCTCAAGGACCCCTCCTACGAGCAGTACTTC.

This clonotype was recorded at least ten times. The V call is TRBV20-1, the J call TRBJ2-5; TRBD1 agrees at 7 bases. The J segment lost 5 bases and the V segment lost 0 bases, leaving 9 bases of the junction unmatched. CDR3 length equals 15 residues. CDR1 DFQATT and CDR2 SNEGSKA come from the germline V gene (reference sequence). The CDR3: CSARDRLRGQETQYF. The CDR3, as DNA: TGCAGTGCTAGAGATCGTTTAAGGGGGCAGGAGACCCAGTACTTC.

In its sample, this clonotype was seen many times. This chain connects TRBV7-9 to TRBJ1-1; D is unclear. This CDR3 has 15 amino acids. Trimming shortened V by 0 bases and J by 0 bases, and 8 bases separated the two germline ends. From germline, CDR1 is SEHNR and CDR2 FQNEAQ (reference sequence). In DNA form, the CDR3 reads TGTGCCAGCAGCTTAGCGCCGGTTATGAACACTGAAGCTTTCTTT. Translating it yields CASSLAPVMNTEAFF.